This T cell receptor beta chain was identified during a study of metastatic and nonmetastatic thyroid tumors (dated by TCRdb to 2018 to 2020). Background for the entire study: For patients with malignant and with benign thyroid disease, the researchers compared repertoires between peripheral blood samples and tumor or nodule tissue samples. Study-level results and caveats: TCR beta diversity was reported as significantly higher in malignant tumors than in benign nodules, in both blood and tumor samples.

This clone was recorded many times. No antigen is known for it. No qualities accompany the bases; no much larger clone lies one base away. No patient had received any treatment before thyroid surgery. The study retrospectively analysed patient clinical samples collected from about 2012 to 2019 using T-cell receptor beta sequencing. In the germline V gene (reference sequence), CDR1 corresponds to DFQATT and CDR2 to SNEGSKA. The CDR3 contains 13 residues, cysteine and phenylalanine counted. Only CDR3 DNA is held: 39 bases, read in frame from base 1. At the junction V is shortened by 6 bases and J by 6 bases; bases outside the gene matches: 6. The library came from PCR. The sequencing machine was an Illumina HiSeq 4000. High-throughput sequencing was used to profile the CDR3 region of the TCR beta-chain in every patient. The study's processing was this. CDR3 differences across clinicopathological groups were used to build a classifier for discriminating distant-metastatic papillary thyroid cancer patients. The Shannon index was used to assess repertoire diversity, and the Morisita-Horn index was used to assess tumor-blood repertoire similarity. Using fastp at Q25 and MiXCR, TCRdb reprocessed the public reads and kept productive beta chains. Clone size and V and J calls follow TCRdb, not the original study. In this sample the table shows 53,000 or so clones, 20% of which occur a single time. In total, the top ten clones hold around 4% of the sample.

Sequencing was performed on blood. This chain joins TRBV20-1 to TRBJ2-1; 9 of the junction bases match TRBD2. The sequence was obtained from a female donor with papillary thyroid cancer or a benign thyroid nodule (not recorded which). Some clones in this sample may be carry-over from other donors' samples. The DNA sequence is given as TGCAGTGCAAACGGACTAGCGAGCAATGAGCAGTTCTTC. This codes for CSANGLASNEQFF.